A single sample is the source of the 22 T cell receptor beta chains below, sequenced in a study of T cell responses to AZD1222 COVID-19 vaccine. Sequencing used immunoSEQ multiplex PCR; TCRdb keeps in-frame clones, though not all of them. The data show 100,000 or so clones, with about 86% seen just once and approximately 3.3% held by the top ten. Sequencing used peripheral blood, obtained on day 0 of AZD1222 vaccination. These receptors came from an adult in good health.

This chain connects TRBV7-2 to TRBJ1-2; D is undetermined. CDR3 length: 13 amino acids. Per germline, CDR1 SGHTA and CDR2 FQGNSA. V was shortened by 1 base and J by 7 bases, with 10 bases between the two germline ends. CDR3: CASSLEGRRGYTF. DNA for the CDR3: TGTGCCAGCAGCTTAGAAGGGCGACGTGGCTACACCTTC.

V is TRBV7-3 and J is TRBJ2-1; TRBD2 aligns across 7 bases. This CDR3 comprises 16 residues. Germline assignment: CDR1 SGHTA and CDR2 FQGTGA. Germline trimming cut 5 bases from V and 3 bases from J; bases unmatched to any gene: 10. The CDR3 nucleotides are TGTGCCAGCAGCCCGCTTACGGGGAGGGGCTACAATGAGCAGTTCTTC. Translation: CASSPLTGRGYNEQFF.

This chain links TRBV27 with TRBJ2-3; tentative D call: TRBD1 (5 bases). This CDR3 has 16 amino acids. Trimming stripped 1 base from V and 4 bases from J, with 15 bases between. Germline V gene data show CDR1 as MNHEY and CDR2 as SMNVEV (reference sequence). The DNA of the CDR3 is TGTGCCAGCAGTTTATACCTAGGGGATTTTTCAGATACGCAGTATTTT. Residues: CASSLYLGDFSDTQYF.

Remarks on this clone: The junction departs from the called germline gene at one end, perhaps through a read error. The J gene is TRBJ2-4, the V gene TRBV4-3, with D perhaps TRBD2 (5 bases). The CDR3 contains 11 residues. Germline assignment: CDR1 LGHNA and CDR2 YSLEER. CDR3 amino acids: CASSQPGKGNF. The CDR3 DNA reads as TGCGCCAGCAGCCAGCCGGGAAAAGGGAACTTC.

The chain employs TRBV20-1 and TRBJ1-1, with 8 bases lining up with TRBD1. V was clipped by 3 bases and J by 4 bases; unmatched bases: 7. The CDR3 covers 14 residues. The germline V gene encodes CDR1 DFQATT and CDR2 SNEGSKA (reference sequence). DNA of the CDR3: TGCAGTGCTAGTGCCCAGGGGGCCATCACTGAAGCTTTCTTT. Protein: CSASAQGAITEAFF.

The chain recombines TRBV4-1 with TRBJ1-1, with D perhaps matching TRBD1 (6 bases). Germline V gene data show CDR1 as MGHRA and CDR2 as YSYEKL. This CDR3 comprises 17 residues. V lost 2 bases and J lost 1, with 17 bases in between. The CDR3 loop is CASSQFPSGAENTEAFF. CDR3 nucleotide sequence: TGCGCCAGCAGCCAATTCCCGTCAGGGGCCGAGAACACTGAAGCTTTCTTT.

The chain links TRBV6-6 to TRBJ2-7; D gene uncertain. CDR3 length: 12 amino acids. V lost 2 bases, J lost 6 bases, and 8 bases lay in between. Per the germline V gene, CDR1 is MNHNY and CDR2 is SVGAGI (reference sequence). CDR3 coding DNA: TGTGCCAGCAGTTACCCGCCCCGCGAGCAGTACTTC. The encoded protein is CASSYPPREQYF.

This clone occurred a few times. The CDR3 loop is CASSPKELAGGPNEQFF. The CDR3 DNA is TGTGCCAGCTCACCAAAGGAACTAGCGGGGGGGCCTAATGAGCAGTTCTTC. The chain has TRBV18 and TRBJ2-1; TRBD2 matches 13 bases. V lost 2 bases and J lost 7; bases outside the gene matches: 8. Germline loops: CDR1 KGHSH, CDR2 LQKENI. This CDR3 comprises 17 residues.

This clone showed up just once. The gene calls are TRBV6-5 and TRBJ1-2; D remains ambiguous. The CDR3 runs to 12 residues. Germline values: CDR1 MNHEY, CDR2 SVGAGI. The ends were cut back, 6 bases at V and 0 bases at J, with 5 bases in the middle. The CDR3 here is CASRGPNYGYTF. For the CDR3, the DNA is TGTGCCAGCAGGGGCCCTAACTATGGCTACACCTTC.

The chain links TRBV7-3 to TRBJ2-7; 8 bases are a match to TRBD1. The CDR3 sequence is 13 residues long. The trim removed 0 bases at V and 6 bases at J, leaving 1 base unmatched. Germline CDR1 is SGHTA and CDR2 is FQGTGA. The DNA for the CDR3 is TGTGCCAGCAGCTTAACCGGGACAGGCGAGCAGTACTTC. This encodes CASSLTGTGEQYF.

The rearrangement links TRBV7-2 to TRBJ1-4, with TRBD1 identical over 8 bases. The V gene's germline CDR1 is SGHTA and CDR2 FQGNSA. CDR3 size: 15 residues. Losses at the gene ends were 5 bases for V and 8 bases for J; bases not matched to a gene: 10. Here the CDR3 DNA reads TGTGCCAGCAGCCCACGGACAGGGCGGTCCGAAAAACTGTTTTTT. Encoded protein: CASSPRTGRSEKLFF.

The rearrangement joins TRBV3-1 (or the pseudogene TRBV3-2) to TRBJ2-3; TRBD1 matches 8 bases. The CDR3 is 17 amino acids. Germline-derived CDR1 and CDR2 are LGHDT and YNNKEL (reference sequence). V was clipped by 5 bases and J by 0 bases; unmatched bases: 10. CDR3 coding DNA: TGTGCCAGCAGCTTTCTCGGACAGGGTCCAAGCACAGATACGCAGTATTTT. Protein: CASSFLGQGPSTDTQYF.

V is TRBV30 and J is TRBJ2-3, with D maybe TRBD2 (5 bases). V dropped 3 bases and J dropped 5 bases, with 12 bases sitting between them. Germline values: CDR1 GTSNPN, CDR2 SVGIG (reference sequence). CDR3 length: 13 residues. The CDR3 nucleotides read TGTGCCTGGAGCCGCGGGCAAGGAGATACGCAGTATTTT. Protein product: CAWSRGQGDTQYF.

This clone was observed a handful of times. This rearrangement joins TRBV3-1 (or the pseudogene TRBV3-2) to TRBJ2-7, with D possibly TRBD2 on 6 matching bases. This CDR3 has 18 residues. V was clipped by 3 bases and J by 1 base, with 22 bases between them. Germline CDR1 is LGHDT and CDR2 is YNNKEL (reference sequence). The DNA of the CDR3 is TGTGCCAGCAGCCAGGGCCCAAGGGCGGGGATGACGTCCTACGAGCAGTACTTC. Translation gives CASSQGPRAGMTSYEQYF.

This clone was recorded only once. The chain couples TRBV21-1 to TRBJ2-7; the listed D gene, TRBD2, was not tested against the DNA. TRBV21-1 is assigned pseudogene status. The CDR3 extends over 16 amino acids. The CDR3 is CASSKAGRQDESEQYF. CDR3 bases: TGTGCCAGCAGCAAAGCTGGGAGACAAGACGAGTCCGAGCAGTACTTC.

This chain joins TRBV6-5 and TRBJ1-2, with 8 bases that match TRBD1. This CDR3 is 15 amino acids long. The V segment lost 3 bases and the J segment 8 bases; nucleotides outside the gene matches: 11. Germline lookup yields CDR1 MNHEY and CDR2 SVGAGI. CDR3 loop: CASSYQETGGLGYTF. The CDR3 nucleotides read TGTGCCAGCAGTTATCAAGAAACAGGGGGACTCGGCTACACCTTC.

This clone was observed a handful of times. Here the CDR3 reads CASSLAGGLGNIQYF. DNA for the CDR3: TGTGCCAGCAGTTTAGCGGGGGGGCTGGGAAACATTCAGTACTTC. V is TRBV28 and J is TRBJ2-4, with 9 nucleotides matching TRBD2. Trimming cost V 2 bases and J 6 bases; bases outside gene matches: 5. Germline assignment: CDR1 MDHEN and CDR2 SYDVKM. The CDR3 sequence is 15 residues long.

This clone was picked up one time. The chain couples TRBV5-1 to TRBJ2-7; 7 bases are shared with TRBD1. CDR3 length: 15 residues. Per the germline V gene, CDR1 is SGHRS and CDR2 is YFSETQ. V shed 0 bases, J shed 5 bases, and the junction held 8 bases outside the gene matches. The CDR3 here is CASSLGGGASDEQYF. CDR3 nucleotides: TGCGCCAGCAGCTTGGGAGGGGGCGCGTCAGACGAGCAGTACTTC.

The chain carries TRBV7-7 and TRBJ2-2; the D gene is possibly TRBD1 (5 bases). CDR1 is SSHAT, CDR2 FNYEAQ, per germline (reference sequence). CDR3 length: 13 amino acids. Trimming left V 5 bases short and J 4 bases short, with 8 bases between. In DNA form, the CDR3 reads TGTGCCAGCAGCCTCGACAGCACCGGGGAGCTGTTTTTT. Its protein is CASSLDSTGELFF. The whole variable domain, filled in from reference TRBV7-7 and TRBJ2-2, reads GAGVSQSPRYKVTKRGQDVTLRCDPISSHATLYWYQQALGQGPEFLTYFNYEAQPDKSGLPSDRFSAERPEGSISTLTIQRTEQRDSAMYRCASSLDSTGELFFGEGSRLTVL.

The chain has TRBV4-2 and TRBJ2-3; maybe TRBD1 (6 bases). Germline CDR1 and CDR2: LGHNA and YNFKEQ. This CDR3 spans 16 amino acids. With 2 bases removed from V and 2 bases from J, the gap between germline ends came to 14 bases. CDR3 protein: CASSQSPGATTDTQYF. As DNA, the CDR3 is TGTGCCAGCAGCCAATCCCCAGGGGCAACCACAGATACGCAGTATTTT.

The chain carries TRBV11-3 and TRBJ2-7; 8 bases fit TRBD1. This CDR3 comprises 14 residues. Germline CDR1 is SGHNT and CDR2 is YENEEA. The V gene end was trimmed by 5 bases and the J gene end by 3 bases; junction bases not matched to a gene: 6. The CDR3: CASSPSGQGYEQYF. The CDR3 coding sequence is TGTGCCAGCAGCCCGTCCGGACAGGGCTACGAGCAGTACTTC.

The V call is TRBV4-3, the J call TRBJ1-4; perhaps TRBD1 as D (5 bases). Trimming took off 5 bases at V and 0 bases at J, with 10 bases between the two ends. Germline lookup yields CDR1 LGHNA and CDR2 YSLEER. CDR3 length: 15 amino acids. CDR3 nucleotide sequence: TGCGCCAGCAGCTTCAGGGAGGCAACTAATGAAAAACTGTTTTTT. Protein: CASSFREATNEKLFF.